This TCR beta chain emerged from a study of cytomegalovirus exposure and HLA in healthy donors (dated by TCRdb to about 2017). Looking at the study overall: In an earlier analysis of under 750 of the donors, 250 to 300 Gb of sequence data and approximately 100 million unique TCR beta sequences from about 190 million T cells were reported. HLA typing included class I and class II loci at four-digit resolution. Among roughly 400 genotyped donors of the cohort, an average of 235,054 unique TCR beta nucleotide sequences were sequenced per donor, 15% to 20% of them non-productive. Of the approximately 400 genotyped donors, roughly 80% fell in the genetic ancestry cluster associated with self-reported Caucasian donors. A separate validation cohort of more than 100 different subjects was used in addition to the roughly 620-subject first cohort. The study aimed to test whether signatures of past pathogen exposure could be identified by cataloging public T cell receptors. A later genetic analysis used genome-wide SNP genotypes for about 65% of the 666 donors, treating that subset as a discovery cohort. About five DR-DQ haplotypes were treated as single units for association and clustering because of strong linkage in the cohort. The number of donors typed differed by locus, with roughly 620-630 for A, B, C, DRB1 and DQB1, about 500 for DQA1, some 570 for DPA1, and roughly 450 for DPB1. Roughly 320 gigabases of sequencing data and around 85 million unique TCR sequences made up an early release that covered 500 to 700 HLA-typed donors. All discovery cohort repertoires had been generated on a single sequencing platform. The study profiled the T cell repertoires of around 700 subjects by immunosequencing and related them to cytomegalovirus serostatus. To decide whether each TCR beta V gene segment behaved as functional or pseudogenic, an earlier analysis of over 500 of the donors relied on high-throughput TCR beta sequencing. In the later analysis, no new phenotypic data were used to find candidate immune exposures; instead, reliance was placed on TCR beta sequences and their occurrence across donors. Donor age, sex, ethnicity and CMV serostatus were compiled alongside the repertoire data. To predict cytomegalovirus infection status, the study combined high-throughput TCR immunosequencing, statistical association of individual TCRs with disease status, and machine learning. To study patterns of TCR occurrence, a later analysis re-analyzed previously published TCR beta repertoires from just over 650 donors and added high-resolution HLA genotyping.

On this clone itself: Its antigen specificity is not known. The record has no base qualities; no much larger clone is one base away.

Trimming accounts for 2 bases at V and 0 bases at J, while the number of junction bases matched to no gene is 8. The CDR3, from cysteine to phenylalanine, totals 18 residues. Here the CDR3 DNA is all that survives: 54 bases in frame from base 1. Taken from the germline V gene, the CDR1 and CDR2 loops are SGHVS and FQNEAQ. Library preparation used the immunoSEQ multiplex PCR assay. For the multiplex PCR, a mixture combining 60 forward primers for TCR Vbeta segments and 13 reverse primers for TCR Jbeta segments was used. The CDR3 region of rearranged TCR beta genes was amplified from genomic DNA by a multiplex PCR assay. On the Illumina HiSeq System, the amplified TCR beta libraries were sequenced as 87-base-pair reads. The authors' pipeline ran thus. Across the 700 or so repertoires, a later analysis counted roughly 77 million unique TCR beta chains, roughly 11 million of which were shared by at least two donors. A nearest-neighbor algorithm error-corrected the raw reads and collapsed the reads into unique sequences, merging closely related sequences to remove PCR and sequencing errors. V, D and J gene segments were assigned by aligning CDR3 sequences to IMGT reference sequences. For a sequence to be retained, at least a six-nucleotide match to both a V gene segment and a J gene segment was required. A rearrangement was called productive if the CDR3 had no stop codons and remained in frame with V and J, and every other rearrangement was called non-productive. Following IMGT convention, CDR3 was defined as the stretch from the second conserved V-encoded cysteine to the conserved J-encoded phenylalanine. Sequences without an unambiguous match to a single V gene segment were excluded from the earlier analysis of about 630 of the donors. In an earlier analysis of several hundred of the donors, a V segment was called functional when productive rearrangements were above 56.7%, and segregating when the standard deviation between donors exceeded 5%. A statistical classification framework was built to diagnose cytomegalovirus status from the catalog of TCR beta chain sequences. In a later analysis, V and J genes were assigned by comparing TCR nucleotide sequences against IMGT/GENE-DB human TR gene sequences. A later analysis assigned CDR3 sequences and most-parsimonious VDJ recombination scenarios with the TCRdist pipeline. A later analysis defined each TCR beta chain by its CDR3 amino acid sequence plus V-gene family, and excluded reads lacking a unique V-gene family. As a way to deal with suspected cross-contamination and a sequencing artifact, a later analysis dropped approximately 570 nucleotide sequences that were highly shared and had low generation probability. In a later analysis, a clonal expansion index for each public chain was calculated from normalized within-repertoire ranks of inferred template counts. In a later analysis, generation probabilities were computed using a VDJ recombination model fitted to out-of-frame rearrangements, and the results were checked against IGoR. In a later analysis, TCR-TCR, TCR-HLA and TCR-CMV co-occurrence was scored with hypergeometric tests, and a repertoire-size bias correction was applied to TCR pairs. False discovery rates were estimated in a later analysis by permuting HLA or CMV assignments 20 times. In a later analysis, co-occurring TCRs were grouped using DBSCAN, with TCRdist sequence similarity added in when clustering inside HLA-allele-positive subsets. Repertoires with fewer than 30,000 or more than 120,000 public chains were left out of co-occurrence clustering, as were about five repertoires with anomalous nucleotide sharing. In its TCRdb copy, this immuneACCESS table keeps in-frame sequences only and misses some clones. Where compared with another copy, unresolved V genes explain less than half of these, and the others have no known cause. That table furnishes V, J and clone size, whereas the DNA furnished D and trimming. The sample has over 110,000 clones on record, roughly 80% of them singletons. The ten largest clones capture more than 0.75% of the sample.

Summary of the overall study and its limitations: A few of the identified cytomegalovirus-associated TCR beta chains were confirmed in vitro to be specific for cytomegalovirus antigens. A later genetic analysis reported fewer N-insertions in productive TCRs among donors in an Asian-associated ancestry cluster than the approximately 670-donor mean. A cluster of highly shared sequence variants was judged likely to be a technical artifact of the sequencing pipeline. In a later analysis, more than 15,000 TCR beta sequences were associated with specific HLA alleles at a false discovery rate of 0.05. In a later analysis, the rate of TCR association differed among HLA loci, with DRB1 alleles having the most associated TCRs and HLA-C alleles having the fewest. A further reported finding was that TCR beta sequences accurately predicted the HLA-A and HLA-B alleles for most subjects in the first cohort. In both the original and validation cohorts, the classifier was reported to diagnose cytomegalovirus status with high specificity and sensitivity. The 87-base-pair reads could not distinguish some IMGT-functional V segments, including TRBV6-2 and TRBV6-3, so those segments were excluded. This cohort had only TCR beta chains sequenced, and the lack of alpha or paired-chain data limited which features could be detected. Strong co-occurrence of HLA alleles, especially DR and DQ, made assigning TCR associations to individual alleles difficult. Several of the top co-occurrence clusters appeared to be linked to parvovirus B19, influenza, CMV and Epstein-Barr virus, according to a later analysis. CMV serostatus was the only immune exposure information available for the cohort. A total of fewer than 200 TCR beta chains were listed by the study as associated with cytomegalovirus. Broadly in line with IMGT annotations, most TCR beta V segments showed up in productive rearrangements about 87% or about 30% of the time in an earlier analysis of 450 to 600 of the donors. Because HLA typing was missing for some donors at each locus, association tests included only the typed subset. Roughly uniform sequencing depth across donors was assumed in presence/absence analyses, although this assumption may not hold. According to the authors, the approach could potentially be generalized to other disease states and immunological phenotypes. A later analysis found that most CMV-associated TCR beta chains appeared HLA-restricted, with HLA associations seemingly driven largely by CMV exposure. While some public TCRs were present in many individuals, most TCR sequences turned up only very rarely across donors. A later analysis found that HLA-associated TCR beta chains were more clonally expanded and had lower generation probabilities than equally common non-associated chains. Because counts were too low, approximately 18 rarely observed V segments, including chromosome 9 orphons, were excluded from the earlier analysis of 587 of the donors. Linkage disequilibrium might explain the correlated functional status among segregating V segments, but an unknown experimental factor could not be excluded. An association between a missense DCLRE1C variant and V-gene and J-gene trimming of TCR beta chains was found in a later genetic analysis and replicated in an independent cohort.

In total, just over 650 healthy bone marrow donors made up the cohort. At the time of sampling, all cohort members were nominally healthy, though unrecorded immune exposures were likely present. The donor was CMV seronegative and belonged to the group of 350 to 400 seronegative cohort members. A peripheral blood sample was collected from each donor, and TCR beta sequencing was performed on peripheral blood mononuclear cells. The Qiagen DNeasy Blood Extraction Kit was used to extract genomic DNA from the blood cell samples. The rearranged chain carries TRBV7-8 and TRBJ1-5; 9 bases in between match TRBD1. What was sequenced was PBMCs. The source is a man between 18 and 29 years old in good health and CMV-seronegative. The CDR3 in this case is CASSLLGTGHDSNQPQHF. Read as DNA, the sequence is TGTGCCAGCAGCTTACTCGGGACAGGGCATGATAGCAATCAGCCCCAGCATTTT.